A single sample gave rise to the 27 T cell receptor beta chains below, sequenced in a study of PD-L1 blockade in urothelial cancer. Sequenced by immunoSEQ multiplex PCR; TCRdb stores in-frame clones only, minus some. Counted here are around 50,000 clones, 82% occurring once; the ten biggest clones make up roughly 1.9%. Documented time point: pretreatment peripheral blood. Sample: PBMCs, taken around atezolizumab (anti-PD-L1) treatment. Receptor source: a man in his forties or fifties with urothelial cancer.

The V and J genes are TRBV14 and TRBJ1-2, with D possibly matching TRBD1 (5 bases). The CDR3 length is 13 residues. Deletions cut 4 bases from V and 8 bases from J, with 14 bases between. The germline V gene encodes CDR1 SGHDN and CDR2 FVKESK. The CDR3 spells CASSPGLRDGYTF. In DNA, the CDR3 is TGTGCCAGCAGCCCGGGACTCCGCGACGGCTACACCTTC.

The rearrangement joins TRBV2 to TRBJ2-2; D is unclear. Germline V CDR1 and CDR2: SNHLY, FYNNEI. The CDR3 spans 11 residues. V gave up 3 bases and J gave up 7 bases, with 3 bases separating them. CDR3 region: CASSDGGELFF. Here the CDR3 DNA reads TGTGCCAGCAGTGACGGCGGGGAGCTGTTTTTT.

The chain carries TRBV28 and TRBJ1-3; tentative D call: TRBD1 (5 bases). This CDR3 comprises 14 residues. Per the germline V gene, CDR1 is MDHEN and CDR2 is SYDVKM. The V gene lost 5 bases and the J gene lost 4 bases, with 12 bases spanning the gap. DNA of the CDR3: TGTGCCAGCAGTGTATCAGGGTTAGGAAACACCATATATTTT. Its protein product is CASSVSGLGNTIYF.

This clone was counted once. The V and J genes are TRBV5-1 and TRBJ2-1; D gene unclear. Germline loops: CDR1 SGHRS, CDR2 YFSETQ. Trimming shortened V by 2 bases and J by 10 bases, and 13 bases separated the two germline ends. This CDR3 is 13 amino acids long. The CDR3, as DNA: TGCGCCAGCAGCTTCGTGACAAACTTGGAGCAGTTCTTC. This encodes CASSFVTNLEQFF. Using reference TRBV5-1 and TRBJ2-1 for the parts outside the CDR3, the full variable domain is KAGVTQTPRYLIKTRGQQVTLSCSPISGHRSVSWYQQTPGQGLQFLFEYFSETQRNKGNFPGRFSGRQFSNSRSEMNVSTLELGDSALYLCASSFVTNLEQFFGPGTRLTVL.

The rearrangement uses TRBV19 and TRBJ1-2; D perhaps matches TRBD1 (5 bases). CDR1 and CDR2 from the germline V gene are LNHDA and SQIVND (reference sequence). The ends were cut back, 3 bases at V and 3 bases at J, with 11 bases in the middle. The CDR3 totals 14 residues. CDR3 sequence reads: CASSIARGDYGYTF. The CDR3 DNA reads as TGTGCCAGTAGTATTGCTAGGGGCGACTATGGCTACACCTTC.

The rearrangement joins TRBV2 to TRBJ1-1, with D maybe TRBD1 (6 bases). V lost 5 bases to trimming and J lost 4 bases, with 14 bases between them. Germline V gene lookup returns CDR1 SNHLY and CDR2 FYNNEI. The CDR3 is made up of 14 amino acids. Written as DNA, the CDR3 is TGTGCCAGCAGTTATCTTACAGGGCTCACTGAAGCTTTCTTT. Its translation: CASSYLTGLTEAFF.

The chain links TRBV5-5 to TRBJ2-7; D call uncertain. The V gene lost 2 bases and the J gene lost 4 bases, with 16 bases spanning the gap. The CDR3 is 15 amino acids. Germline assignment: CDR1 SGHKS and CDR2 YYEKEE (reference sequence). As DNA, the CDR3 is TGTGCCAGCAGCTTTATGGATGTCCAGACTTACGAGCAGTACGTC. This translates into CASSFMDVQTYEQYV.

The chain recombines TRBV6-1 with TRBJ1-2; 7 nucleotides line up with TRBD1. The germline V gene has CDR1 MNHNS and CDR2 SASEGT. Trimming at V came to 4 bases and at J to 8 bases, leaving 13 bases not matched to a gene. This CDR3 comprises 15 residues. CDR3 sequence (DNA): TGTGCCAGCAGTGGCTACGACAGGTCAGGGGGGGGCTACACCTTC. Translated: CASSGYDRSGGGYTF.

This clone has a single count. The chain employs TRBV5-6 and TRBJ2-4; maybe TRBD1 (6 bases). This CDR3 spans 14 amino acids. Germline CDR1 reads SGHDT; CDR2 reads YYEEEE. Trimming shortened V by 2 bases and J by 1 base, and 7 bases separated the two germline ends. DNA for the CDR3: TGTGCCAGCAGCTTCGACAGGGCCAAAAACATTCAGTACTTC. This sequence encodes CASSFDRAKNIQYF.

The chain recombines TRBV30 with TRBJ1-3; maybe TRBD1 (5 bases). V was clipped by 1 base and J by 0 bases, with 10 bases between them. This CDR3 has 15 amino acids. Germline V gene lookup returns CDR1 GTSNPN and CDR2 SVGIG (reference sequence). The CDR3 loop is CAWSGQLHSGNTIYF. For the CDR3, the DNA is TGTGCCTGGAGTGGACAGCTCCACTCTGGAAACACCATATATTTT.

This clone was counted a few times. The chain joins TRBV11-3 to TRBJ2-2, with TRBD1 matching over 7 bases. After removal of 5 bases from V and 2 bases from J, the junction contained 11 bases not matched to a gene. The CDR3 is made up of 17 amino acids. CDR1 is SGHNT and CDR2 is YENEEA in the germline V gene. CDR3 in DNA: TGTGCCAGCAGCGGAGAGGGGGCCGCGGTAAACACCGGGGAGCTGTTTTTT. This encodes CASSGEGAAVNTGELFF.

The V and J genes are TRBV27 and TRBJ1-4; 12 positions agree with TRBD1. Germline trimming cut 10 bases from V and 7 bases from J; bases unmatched to any gene: 4. Germline V gene data show CDR1 as MNHEY and CDR2 as SMNVEV (reference sequence). The CDR3 spans 13 residues. CDR3 DNA: TGTGCCACCGGGACAGGGGGCAGTGAAAAACTGTTTTTT. Its translation: CATGTGGSEKLFF.

The chain recombines TRBV5-1 with TRBJ2-5; 8 nucleotides match TRBD2. Trimming took 2 bases from V and 5 from J; bases not matched to a gene: 5. CDR1 is SGHRS and CDR2 is YFSETQ in the germline V gene. The CDR3 covers 14 residues. The CDR3 sequence: CASSFPGRAETQYF. The CDR3 DNA reads as TGCGCCAGCAGCTTCCCCGGGAGGGCGGAGACCCAGTACTTC.

This clone was found a few times. The J gene is TRBJ2-4, the V gene TRBV19, with D perhaps matching TRBD2 (6 bases). The CDR3 has 14 amino acids. V was clipped by 5 bases and J by 12 bases, with 20 bases between them. CDR1 and CDR2 (germline): LNHDA, SQIVND (reference sequence). CDR3 residues: CASSLFRGVADQYF. The CDR3 coding sequence is TGTGCCAGTAGTCTCTTTAGAGGAGTAGCGGATCAGTACTTC.

The rearrangement uses TRBV7-9 and TRBJ1-1; a weak D match, TRBD1 (6 bases). Trimming removed 3 bases at V and 7 bases at J, with 9 bases between. This CDR3 has 12 amino acids. Germline CDR1 is SEHNR and CDR2 is FQNEAQ (reference sequence). The CDR3 nucleotides are TGTGCCAGCAGCTTCGGACAGAATGAAGCTTTCTTT. Translated, it gives CASSFGQNEAFF. Drawing the rest from reference TRBV7-9 and TRBJ1-1, the complete variable domain is DTGVSQNPRHKITKRGQNVTFRCDPISEHNRLYWYRQTLGQGPEFLTYFQNEAQLEKSRLLSDRFSAERPKGSFSTLEIQRTEQGDSAMYLCASSFGQNEAFFGQGTRLTVV.

The V and J genes are TRBV19 and TRBJ1-1; 8 bases fit TRBD1. The CDR3 runs to 15 residues. In germline, CDR1 is LNHDA, CDR2 SQIVND (reference sequence). V lost 4 bases and J lost 1; bases outside the gene matches: 5. This CDR3 reads CASSTQGAPNTEAFF. In DNA, the CDR3 is TGTGCCAGTAGTACTCAGGGGGCGCCGAACACTGAAGCTTTCTTT.

The chain uses TRBV5-4 and TRBJ2-1; possibly TRBD2 for D (5 bases). CDR1 is SGHNT, CDR2 YYREEE, per germline (reference sequence). This CDR3 region has 12 residues. Trimming took 9 bases from V and 9 from J, leaving 16 bases between them. CDR3 residues: CATHRPRGEQFF. In nucleotides, the CDR3 is TGTGCCACCCATCGGCCCCGGGGTGAGCAGTTCTTC.

The chain links TRBV14 to TRBJ1-5; D uncertain. CDR3 size: 13 residues. Germline V gene lookup returns CDR1 SGHDN and CDR2 FVKESK. The germline V and J ends were trimmed by 3 bases and 2 bases, with 5 bases remaining between them. The CDR3, as DNA: TGTGCCAGCAGCCATTTAGGCAATCAGCCCCAGCATTTT. Amino acid sequence: CASSHLGNQPQHF.

The CDR3 nucleotides are TGTGCCAGTATCCTGACAGGGGGGAATCAGCCCCAGCATTTT. As protein: CASILTGGNQPQHF. J is TRBJ1-5 and V is TRBV19, with 9 bases identical to TRBD1. J was trimmed by 4 bases and V by 7 bases; bases with no gene match: 5. This CDR3 region has 14 residues. Germline V gene lookup returns CDR1 LNHDA and CDR2 SQIVND (reference sequence).

V usage is TRBV27 and J usage is TRBJ2-3; D gene uncertain. This CDR3 comprises 14 residues. Trimming removed 1 base from V and 2 bases from J, with 7 bases in between. CDR1 is MNHEY, CDR2 SMNVEV, per germline (reference sequence). CDR3 sequence reads: CASSLLAPTDTQYF. DNA of the CDR3: TGTGCCAGCAGTTTATTAGCCCCCACAGATACGCAGTATTTT.

This sequence joins TRBV28 and TRBJ2-7; 7 bases line up with TRBD1. CDR1 is MDHEN, CDR2 SYDVKM, per germline. J was trimmed by 3 bases and V by 6 bases; bases with no gene match: 5. This CDR3 comprises 13 residues. CDR3 coding DNA: TGTGCCAGCAGAGCCGGGACAGTCTACGAGCAGTACGTC. Translation gives CASRAGTVYEQYV.

The chain links TRBV2 to TRBJ1-5, with D possibly matching TRBD1 (6 bases). CDR3 size: 15 residues. V shed 4 bases and J shed 0 bases, with 10 bases lying between them. The germline V gene has CDR1 SNHLY and CDR2 FYNNEI. The chain's CDR3 is CASSVWGLSNQPQHF. CDR3 DNA: TGTGCCAGCAGTGTATGGGGGCTTAGCAATCAGCCCCAGCATTTT. The full variable domain, rest sourced from reference TRBV2 and TRBJ1-5, is EPEVTQTPSHQVTQMGQEVILRCVPISNHLYFYWYRQILGQKVEFLVSFYNNEISEKSEIFDDQFSVERPDGSNFTLKIRSTKLEDSAMYFCASSVWGLSNQPQHFGDGTRLSIL.

This clone was seen ten or more times. This chain links TRBV11-2 with TRBJ2-1; tentative D call: TRBD2 (6 bases). Trimming removed 3 bases at V and 6 bases at J, with 12 bases between. This CDR3 is built from 14 residues. Looked up from germline, CDR1 is SGHAT and CDR2 is FQNNGV. The CDR3 here is CASSLGTPSNEQFF. Here the CDR3 DNA reads TGTGCCAGCAGCTTGGGGACTCCTTCCAATGAGCAGTTCTTC.

The rearrangement joins TRBV30 to TRBJ1-1; D remains ambiguous. Germline V gives CDR1 GTSNPN, CDR2 SVGIG (reference sequence). Trimming left V 0 bases short and J 1 base short, with 9 bases between. The CDR3 is 14 amino acids. The CDR3, as DNA: TGTGCCTGGAGTGTACGGGGAGGGAACACTGAAGCTTTCTTT. This codes for CAWSVRGGNTEAFF.

J is TRBJ1-1 and V is TRBV4-2, with TRBD1 matching 7 bases. V gave up 3 bases and J gave up 4 bases; unmatched junction bases: 5. From germline, CDR1 is LGHNA and CDR2 YNFKEQ. The CDR3 is made up of 14 amino acids. In nucleotides, the CDR3 is TGTGCCAGCAGCCAGAACAGGGGCGGCACTGAAGCTTTCTTT. The encoded protein is CASSQNRGGTEAFF.

V gene TRBV5-5 combines with J gene TRBJ1-5; D might be TRBD1 (5 bases). This CDR3 is 14 amino acids long. Trimming pared 1 base from V and 2 bases from J, leaving 7 bases between. The germline V gene encodes CDR1 SGHKS and CDR2 YYEKEE (reference sequence). The CDR3 DNA is TGTGCCAGCAGCTTGAAAGGGGGCAATCAGCCCCAGCATTTT. Protein product: CASSLKGGNQPQHF. The full variable domain, its missing parts supplied by reference TRBV5-5 and TRBJ1-5, is DAGVTQSPTHLIKTRGQQVTLRCSPISGHKSVSWYQQVLGQGPQFIFQYYEKEERGRGNFPDRFSARQFPNYSSELNVNALLLGDSALYLCASSLKGGNQPQHFGDGTRLSIL.

The chain uses TRBV6-5 and TRBJ1-2, with D unclear. Germline CDR1 MNHEY, CDR2 SVGAGI. Trimming shortened V by 4 bases and J by 4 bases, and 7 bases separated the two germline ends. The CDR3 consists of 12 residues. This chain's CDR3 is CASSSGSYGYTF. DNA for the CDR3: TGTGCCAGCAGTTCGGGATCCTATGGCTACACCTTC.